A single sample is the source of the 6 T cell receptor beta chains below, sequenced in a study of shared clonotypes between healthy human individuals. TCRdb's table, derived via immunoSEQ multiplex PCR, lists solely in-frame clones and lacks some. In the table there are over 2 million clones, roughly 95% of which are singletons. Naive CD8 populations comprised CD45RO-negative cells positively selected for CCR7, excluding terminally differentiated effector memory CD45RA+ cells. The material sequenced was naive CD8+ T cells sorted from blood. These receptors all stem from a man aged 18 to 29 in good health.

The gene calls are TRBV23-1 and TRBJ2-1; D may be TRBD2 (5 bases). TRBV23-1 is marked as an open reading frame, function uncertain. The V end lost 1 base, the J end lost 7 bases, and 17 bases lay between the germline ends. The CDR3 contains 16 residues. This chain's CDR3 is CASSQYDYRVVNEQFF. The DNA for the CDR3 is TGCGCCAGCAGTCAATACGACTACCGCGTTGTGAATGAGCAGTTCTTC.

This sequence joins TRBV15 and TRBJ2-6; the match to TRBD2 covers 11 bases. The CDR3 contains 17 residues. CDR1 and CDR2 (germline): LNHNV, YYDKDF (reference sequence). The trim removed 5 bases at V and 2 bases at J, leaving 5 bases unmatched. CDR3 DNA: TGTGCCACCAGCGGGTCTAGCGGGGGGACTGGGGCCAACGTCCTGACTTTC. It is translated as CATSGSSGGTGANVLTF.

The genes are TRBV5-1 and TRBJ2-5, with 9 bases that match TRBD1. CDR1 and CDR2 from the germline V gene are SGHRS and YFSETQ. The CDR3 extends over 14 amino acids. V lost 4 bases to trimming and J lost 4 bases; unmatched junction nucleotides: 5. CDR3 DNA sequence: TGCGCCAGCAGCGTAACAGGGGGCGCAGAGACCCAGTACTTC. Encoded protein: CASSVTGGAETQYF.

The V gene is TRBV4-3, the J gene TRBJ2-1, with 8 bases identical to TRBD2. The CDR3 contains 14 residues. The germline gives CDR1 LGHNA, CDR2 YSLEER. The trim removed 4 bases at V and 6 bases at J, leaving 5 bases unmatched. CDR3 bases: TGCGCCAGCAGCCCACCCAGCGGGAGCAATGAGCAGTTCTTC. Translating gives CASSPPSGSNEQFF.

The chain couples TRBV6-1 to TRBJ1-6; no firm D call. There are 14 residues in the CDR3. Germline V lookup: CDR1 MNHNS, CDR2 SASEGT. Trimming removed 1 base at V and 14 bases at J, with 15 bases between. The CDR3 DNA reads TGTGCCAGCAGTGAAGGACCCCAGTTCGAAACCCTCCACTTT. Its protein product is CASSEGPQFETLHF.

The chain has TRBV11-2 and TRBJ2-7; the match to TRBD2 covers 7 bases. The germline V gene has CDR1 SGHAT and CDR2 FQNNGV. The CDR3 covers 14 residues. With V trimmed by 4 bases and J by 0 bases, 3 bases remained unmatched. The DNA of the CDR3 is TGTGCCAGCAGCTACGGGGGGAACTCCTACGAGCAGTACTTC. Its protein product is CASSYGGNSYEQYF.